Listed below are T cell receptor beta chains from one sample, sequenced in a study of OX40 agonist ivuxolimab in advanced cancers. The assay was immunoSEQ multiplex PCR, and TCRdb's table has in-frame clones only and misses some. The table shows about 70,000 clones, with roughly 88% occurring only once. Sample: CD4+ or CD8+ T cells sorted from blood, taken in a trial of the OX40 agonist ivuxolimab. Receptors were obtained from an adult with an advanced solid tumor such as melanoma, head and neck, liver or kidney cancer. Each CDR3 is given with its conserved first and last residue. Each record gives: J gene, D gene, clone size, V gene, CDR3 protein, CDR3 DNA. A D gene is named only where the DNA matches it firmly. Clone size is given for some rows only: seen once, a few or many times, or a class if the clone is expanded.

TRBJ1-1 | NA | NA | TRBV7-2 | CASSSDGSEAFF | TGTGCCAGCAGCTCCGATGGATCTGAAGCTTTCTTT
TRBJ2-2 | NA | NA | TRBV28 | CASKGANRAGELFF | TGTGCCAGCAAAGGGGCCAACCGAGCCGGGGAGCTGTTTTTT
TRBJ1-5 | NA | NA | TRBV29-1 | CSVVGGGGNQPQHF | TGCAGCGTTGTCGGGGGTGGTGGCAATCAGCCCCAGCATTTT
TRBJ2-3 | NA | NA | TRBV6-5 | CASRNRPGGTDTQYF | TGTGCCAGCAGAAACAGGCCGGGGGGCACAGATACGCAGTATTTT
TRBJ1-1 | NA | NA | TRBV5-1 | CASQRGLNTEAFF | TGCGCCTCCCAGCGAGGACTGAACACTGAAGCTTTCTTT
TRBJ1-5 | NA | NA | TRBV23-1 | CASSQSEGYSNQPQHF | TGCGCCAGCAGTCAATCGGAGGGTTATAGCAATCAGCCCCAGCATTTT
TRBJ2-7 | NA | NA | TRBV10-3 | CAISQGTTYEQYF | TGTGCCATCAGTCAGGGGACTACCTACGAGCAGTACTTC
TRBJ2-7 | TRBD2 | NA | TRBV27 | CASRTRGGTSSYEQYF | TGTGCCAGCAGGACGCGGGGGGGTACGAGCTCCTACGAGCAGTACTTC
TRBJ1-5 | NA | NA | TRBV18 | CASSPSRGNDQPQHF | TGTGCCAGCTCACCTAGCAGGGGTAACGATCAGCCCCAGCATTTT
TRBJ1-2 | NA | NA | TRBV19 | CASTERGFPGYTF | TGTGCCAGTACTGAAAGGGGATTCCCTGGCTACACCTTC
TRBJ1-2 | NA | NA | TRBV6-5 | CASSYGQGWGYTF | TGTGCCAGCAGTTACGGGCAGGGATGGGGCTACACCTTC
TRBJ2-5 | NA | NA | TRBV11-1 | CASSRGAPAQETQYF | TGTGCCAGCAGCCGGGGGGCGCCGGCCCAAGAGACCCAGTACTTC
TRBJ2-3 | NA | NA | TRBV18 | CASSLGQFTDTQYF | TGTGCCAGCTCCCTAGGACAGTTCACAGATACGCAGTATTTT
TRBJ1-1 | NA | NA | TRBV15 | CATSKQGNPEAFF | TGTGCCACCAGTAAACAGGGAAACCCTGAAGCTTTCTTT
TRBJ2-6 | NA | NA | TRBV7-2 | CASSFGGNSGANVLTF | TGTGCCAGCAGCTTTGGGGGGAACTCTGGGGCCAACGTCCTGACTTTC
TRBJ1-1 | NA | medium-sized | TRBV5-1 | CASSSAGSGNTEAFF | TGCGCCAGCAGCTCGGCAGGGTCCGGGAACACTGAAGCTTTCTTT
TRBJ1-2 | NA | NA | TRBV19 | CASRRESTNYGYTF | TGTGCCAGTAGACGGGAGTCGACTAACTATGGCTACACCTTC
TRBJ1-2 | NA | NA | TRBV30 | CAWSRAYGYTF | TGTGCCTGGAGCCGGGCCTATGGCTACACCTTC
TRBJ2-5 | NA | NA | TRBV9 | CASSVEATSQETQYF | TGTGCCAGCAGCGTAGAGGCCACTAGCCAAGAGACCCAGTACTTC
TRBJ1-2 | NA | NA | TRBV5-1 | CASSLISGGNPNYGYTF | TGCGCCAGCAGCTTGATTTCGGGGGGGAACCCTAACTATGGCTACACCTTC
TRBJ2-7 | NA | NA | TRBV19 | CASSALSKSSYEQYF | TGTGCCAGTAGTGCCCTCTCAAAAAGCTCCTACGAGCAGTACTTC
TRBJ1-3 | NA | NA | TRBV7-8 | CASSSWTPGGNTIYF | TGTGCCAGCAGCTCCTGGACCCCGGGGGGAAACACCATATATTTT
TRBJ2-5 | NA | NA | TRBV2 | CASNRKETQYF | TGTGCCAGCAACAGGAAAGAGACCCAGTACTTC
TRBJ1-2 | NA | NA | TRBV7-2 | CASSGGGPFTNYGYTF | TGTGCCAGCAGTGGGGGAGGGCCCTTTACTAACTATGGCTACACCTTC
TRBJ1-5 | TRBD1 | NA | TRBV2 | CASRTGTGSNQPQHF | TGTGCCAGCAGAACAGGGACAGGGTCAAATCAGCCCCAGCATTTT
TRBJ2-1 | TRBD1 | NA | TRBV7-8 | CASIITGVVLGEQFF | TGTGCCAGCATCATAACAGGGGTGGTTCTTGGGGAGCAGTTCTTC
TRBJ1-2 | NA | NA | TRBV7-9 | CASIVYRIPSGDAQGGYTF | TGTGCCAGCATCGTTTATCGGATACCGAGCGGGGACGCCCAAGGGGGCTACACCTTC
TRBJ2-3 | NA | NA | TRBV5-1 | CASSLAMIPDTQYF | TGCGCCAGCAGCTTGGCCATGATTCCCGATACGCAGTATTTT
TRBJ1-1 | NA | NA | TRBV7-3 | CASSNLGLRGAFF | TGTGCCAGCAGCAACCTGGGACTTCGAGGAGCTTTCTTT
TRBJ1-1 | NA | NA | TRBV10-1 | CASSVSYWDGNTEAFF | TGCGCCAGCAGTGTTTCTTACTGGGACGGAAACACTGAAGCTTTCTTT
TRBJ2-1 | NA | NA | TRBV5-4 | CASSFGDNYNEQFF | TGTGCCAGCAGCTTTGGGGACAACTACAATGAGCAGTTCTTC
TRBJ2-5 | NA | NA | TRBV11-2 | CASSSARETQYF | TGTGCCAGCAGCTCGGCCCGAGAGACCCAGTACTTC
TRBJ2-7 | NA | NA | TRBV5-1 | CASSLNENEQYF | TGCGCCAGCAGCTTGAATGAAAACGAGCAGTACTTC
TRBJ2-5 | TRBD1 | NA | TRBV7-2 | CASSHKLGTQGALETQYF | TGTGCCAGCAGCCACAAGTTGGGGACCCAGGGGGCGCTTGAGACCCAGTACTTC
TRBJ1-2 | NA | once | TRBV18 | CASSPTRREGYTF | TGTGCCAGCTCACCAACTCGGAGGGAAGGCTACACCTTC
TRBJ2-7 | TRBD1 | NA | TRBV28 | CASRGLGTGIYEQYF | TGTGCCAGCCGGGGGTTAGGGACAGGGATCTACGAGCAGTACTTC
TRBJ1-1 | NA | NA | TRBV7-2 | CASGSGIMNTEAFF | TGTGCCAGCGGATCAGGGATAATGAACACTGAAGCTTTCTTT
TRBJ1-2 | NA | NA | TRBV4-2 | CASSQVGGESLPNYGYTF | TGTGCCAGCAGCCAAGTGGGTGGAGAGTCTCTCCCCAACTATGGCTACACCTTC
TRBJ2-7 | TRBD2 | few | TRBV4-1 | CASSQARRGGYEQYF | TGCGCCAGCAGCCAAGCTCGTCGCGGGGGCTACGAGCAGTACTTC
TRBJ2-7 | NA | NA | TRBV18 | CASSPPGTVSYEQYF | TGTGCCAGCTCACCACCAGGGACGGTCTCCTACGAGCAGTACTTC
TRBJ2-3 | TRBD2 | NA | TRBV5-1 | CASSLGVASGGTDTQYF | TGCGCCAGCAGCTTGGGCGTGGCGAGCGGGGGCACAGATACGCAGTATTTT
TRBJ2-2 | NA | NA | TRBV5-1 | CASSGTSSGELFF | TGCGCCAGCAGCGGGACATCTTCCGGGGAGCTGTTTTTT
TRBJ1-6 | NA | NA | TRBV5-4 | CASSVDRSSYNSPLHF | TGTGCCAGCAGCGTCGACAGGAGCTCCTATAATTCACCCCTCCACTTT
TRBJ2-2 | TRBD1 | NA | TRBV5-6 | CASSKQGANTGELFF | TGTGCCAGCAGCAAACAGGGGGCGAACACCGGGGAGCTGTTTTTT
TRBJ1-5 | TRBD1 | NA | TRBV5-4 | CASSSGQGGDQPQHF | TGTGCCAGCAGCTCTGGACAGGGAGGGGATCAGCCCCAGCATTTT
TRBJ1-2 | NA | NA | TRBV6-1 | CASSDMDNFYGYTF | TGTGCCAGCAGTGATATGGACAACTTCTATGGCTACACCTTC
TRBJ1-5 | NA | NA | TRBV30 | CAWSPQGDQPQHF | TGTGCCTGGAGCCCTCAAGGGGACCAGCCCCAGCATTTT
TRBJ1-5 | TRBD1 | NA | TRBV7-2 | CASSLVGDRNQPQHF | TGTGCCAGCAGCTTAGTAGGGGACAGGAATCAGCCCCAGCATTTT
TRBJ1-2 | NA | once | TRBV9 | CASSVGTDRGYGYTF | TGTGCCAGCAGCGTAGGGACAGACCGGGGCTATGGCTACACCTTC
TRBJ2-5 | NA | few | TRBV5-1 | CASSPGRGLETQYF | TGCGCCAGCAGCCCAGGGAGGGGGCTTGAGACCCAGTACTTC
TRBJ2-3 | TRBD2 | NA | TRBV12-5 | CASGPGTTADTQYF | TGTGCTAGTGGTCCCGGGACTACCGCTGATACGCAGTATTTT
TRBJ1-5 | NA | NA | TRBV5-5 | CASGSSNQPQHF | TGTGCCAGCGGGTCCAGCAATCAGCCCCAGCATTTT
TRBJ2-1 | TRBD2 | NA | TRBV2 | CASSDSGGDYNEQFF | TGTGCCAGCAGCGATAGCGGGGGGGATTACAATGAGCAGTTCTTC
TRBJ2-3 | TRBD1 | NA | TRBV5-1 | CASSSRDSFTDTQYF | TGCGCCAGCAGCTCGAGGGACAGCTTCACAGATACGCAGTATTTT
TRBJ1-1 | NA | NA | TRBV5-1 | CASSFGQANTEAFF | TGCGCCAGCAGCTTCGGGCAGGCGAACACTGAAGCTTTCTTT